A selection of T cell receptor beta chains follows, all from one sample in a study of OX40 agonist ivuxolimab in advanced cancers. Profiling relied on immunoSEQ multiplex PCR, and the TCRdb table lists in-frame clones only, not all of them. The repertoire consists of 53,000 or so clones, with roughly 93% occurring once and the leading ten covering around a sixth. Source: CD4+ or CD8+ T cells sorted from blood, taken in a trial of the OX40 agonist ivuxolimab. The receptors here all came from an adult with an advanced solid tumor such as melanoma, head and neck, liver or kidney cancer. Both conserved end residues are part of each CDR3. The order of the fields is clone size, D gene, J gene, V gene, CDR3 DNA, CDR3 protein. The D gene is left open where the match is weak. Where a row states a size, it is once, few, many or the class of an expanded clone; other rows omit it.

>once|-|TRBJ2-5|TRBV5-1
TGCGCCAGCAGCTTCTCACACGCCGGGGCCCAAGAGACCCAGTACTTC
CASSFSHAGAQETQYF
>-|TRBD2|TRBJ2-2|TRBV5-6
TGTGCCAGCAGTGTGGCTAGCGGGAGGTTCGGGGAGCTGTTTTTT
CASSVASGRFGELFF
>-|-|TRBJ1-1|TRBV4-3
TGCGCCAGCAGCCAAGATTTGGGCAGGACTGAAGCTTTCTTT
CASSQDLGRTEAFF
>-|-|TRBJ2-7|TRBV11-2
TGTGCCAGCAGCTTAGATTTCAGGGGTCAGAGCGAGCAGTACTTC
CASSLDFRGQSEQYF
>-|TRBD2|TRBJ2-7|TRBV27
TGTGCCACCTCGGGGGGCTACGAGCAGTACTTC
CATSGGYEQYF
>-|-|TRBJ2-1|TRBV29-1
TGCAGCGTTACAGGGATCGTGGGGGATGAGCAGTTCTTC
CSVTGIVGDEQFF
>once|TRBD1|TRBJ2-5|TRBV7-7
TGTGCTAGCAGCCGGGCCGGGACAGGGGAGGAGACCCAGTACTTC
CASSRAGTGEETQYF
>-|-|TRBJ1-2|TRBV7-2
TGTGCCAGCAGCTTGGGGGCGGATGGCTACACCTTC
CASSLGADGYTF
>-|-|TRBJ1-1|TRBV7-9
TGTGCCAGCAGCTTAGTTTCATTGACAGAGGTGAACACTGAAGCTTTCTTT
CASSLVSLTEVNTEAFF
>-|-|TRBJ1-2|TRBV29-1
TGCAGCGTTTGGGTCCTAAATGTAGAGGCAGGGTCCTATGGCTACACCTTC
CSVWVLNVEAGSYGYTF
>few|TRBD1|TRBJ2-7|TRBV28
TGTGCCAGCAGTACCGCGGGGACAGGGCGAAATCTCTACGAGCAGTACTTC
CASSTAGTGRNLYEQYF
>medium-sized|TRBD2|TRBJ2-3|TRBV7-8
TGTGCCAGCAGCCTATCCCACCCAAGACTAGCACCGCGAGATACGCAGTATTTT
CASSLSHPRLAPRDTQYF
>-|-|TRBJ1-5|TRBV7-9
TGTGCCAGCAGCTCCGATAGACGGGGGGATCAGCCCCAGCATTTT
CASSSDRRGDQPQHF
>-|-|TRBJ1-5|TRBV19
TGTGCCAGTAGTATTGACGGAGACCTAGTCCAGCCCCAGCATTTT
CASSIDGDLVQPQHF
>-|TRBD2|TRBJ2-7|TRBV6-5
TGTGCCAGCAGTACGACTAGCGGGACCACCTACGAGCAGTACTTC
CASSTTSGTTYEQYF
>-|-|TRBJ2-6|TRBV30
TGTGCCTGGAGTGGATTCGGGACCGTCAACGTCCTGACTTTC
CAWSGFGTVNVLTF
>-|TRBD1|TRBJ2-3|TRBV2
TGTGCCAGCATCGGGACAGGGGGCTTCGCAGATACGCAGTATTTT
CASIGTGGFADTQYF
>-|-|TRBJ2-5|TRBV28
TGTGCCAGCAGCTTCACAGGGTTCCAAGAGACCCAGTACTTC
CASSFTGFQETQYF
>-|-|TRBJ2-7|TRBV18
TGTGCCAGCTCACTAGCAGGGAGTTACGAGCAGTACTTC
CASSLAGSYEQYF
>-|-|TRBJ2-3|TRBV11-1
TGTGCCAGCAGCCGGGCATGGGGCCAGCGGGATACGCAGTATTTT
CASSRAWGQRDTQYF
>few|-|TRBJ1-1|TRBV4-1
TGCGCCAGCAGCCAAGGAACGAGAACTGAAGCTTTCTTT
CASSQGTRTEAFF
>-|-|TRBJ2-2|TRBV29-1
TGCAGCGTTGAAGGGCAGTCCACCGGGGAGCTGTTTTTT
CSVEGQSTGELFF
>few|-|TRBJ1-2|TRBV9
TGTGCCAGCAGTGCGCGAAGAGGGGGAGGTAGTGGCTACACCTTC
CASSARRGGGSGYTF
>-|TRBD2|TRBJ2-7|TRBV7-9
TGTGCCAGCAGCTCACCGGGGGGGAGCTACGAGCAGTACTTC
CASSSPGGSYEQYF
>-|-|TRBJ2-1|TRBV7-9
TGTGCCAGCAGCTCCGGACTTACCTCCTACAATGAGCAGTTCTTC
CASSSGLTSYNEQFF
>few|-|TRBJ2-6|TRBV28
TGTGCCAGCAGTTTAACTTCAATGAGGTCTGGGGCCAACGTCCTGACTTTC
CASSLTSMRSGANVLTF
>-|TRBD2|TRBJ2-1|TRBV6-4
TGTGCCAGCAGTCAGGGCCTAGCGGGACAGTATGAGCAGTTCTTC
CASSQGLAGQYEQFF
>-|-|TRBJ2-5|TRBV4-3
TGCGCCAGCAGCCAAGATAGGGATTTTACAGGGAAGACCCAGTACTTC
CASSQDRDFTGKTQYF
>-|-|TRBJ2-2|TRBV27
TGTGCCAGCAGTTTTAACGGGGGGCTAACTGGGGAGCTGTTTTTT
CASSFNGGLTGELFF
>-|-|TRBJ2-1|TRBV14
TGTGCCAGCAGCCATTTGGGAGGCTCCTACAATGAGCAGTTCTTC
CASSHLGGSYNEQFF
>-|TRBD2|TRBJ2-3|TRBV28
TGTGCCAGCAGAAATCCGGGGGAGGGCCGATCAGATACGCAGTATTTT
CASRNPGEGRSDTQYF
>-|-|TRBJ1-1|TRBV12-5
TGTGCTAGTGGTACGGAATTAAACACTGAAGCTTTCTTT
CASGTELNTEAFF
>-|-|TRBJ2-7|TRBV27
TGTGCCAGCACACAGGGCTACGAGCAGTACTTC
CASTQGYEQYF
>once|-|TRBJ1-2|TRBV27
TGTGCCAGCAGTTTTGTCTCAGGGTTCTATGGCTACACCTTC
CASSFVSGFYGYTF
>-|TRBD1|TRBJ1-6|TRBV13
TGTGCCAGCAGCTTAGGCCGAGACAGGGGAAATTCACCCCTCCACTTT
CASSLGRDRGNSPLHF
>-|TRBD2|TRBJ2-1|TRBV7-9
TGTGCCAGCAGCCCGCGAGCGGGAGGTTACAATGAGCAGTTCTTC
CASSPRAGGYNEQFF
>-|TRBD1|TRBJ2-2|TRBV25-1
TGTGCCAGCAGTGAAATCTTTCCAGGGGGTGACACCGGGGAGCTGTTTTTT
CASSEIFPGGDTGELFF
>-|-|TRBJ2-7|TRBV6-5
TGTGCCAGCAGTTACTCAGGGCAGGGAACCTACGAGCAGTACTTC
CASSYSGQGTYEQYF
>few|-|TRBJ2-1|TRBV4-1
TGCGCCAGCAGCCAAACGGGGAATGAGCAGTTCTTC
CASSQTGNEQFF
>-|-|TRBJ1-5|TRBV7-9
TGTGCCAGCAGCCACCCCTCCGCGGGCAATCAGCCCCAGCATTTT
CASSHPSAGNQPQHF
>once|TRBD1|TRBJ2-3|TRBV7-9
TGTGCCAGCAGCAAAGGACAGGGGGCAGATACGCAGTATTTT
CASSKGQGADTQYF
>-|TRBD2|TRBJ2-7|TRBV28
TGTGCCAGCAGGCGGGGGACGAATGACCACGAGCAGTACTTC
CASRRGTNDHEQYF
>-|-|TRBJ1-5|TRBV4-2
TGTGCCAGCAGCCTGAGCCCTTATCAGCCCCAGCATTTT
CASSLSPYQPQHF
>-|-|TRBJ1-4|TRBV15
TGTGCCACCCGACTTAGCCGCGGGGAAAAACTGTTTTTT
CATRLSRGEKLFF
>-|TRBD2|TRBJ2-1|TRBV14
TGTGCCAGCAGCCAATGGACTAGCGGGAGGGCGATTGCAAGAAATGAGCAGTTCTTC
CASSQWTSGRAIARNEQFF
>-|-|TRBJ1-1|TRBV5-8
TGTGCCAGCAGCTTTCAGTTAGAAGCTTTCTTT
CASSFQLEAFF
>-|TRBD1|TRBJ2-7|TRBV27
TGTGCCAGCAGTTCACCGGGACAGGGGTCCTACGAGCAGTACTTC
CASSSPGQGSYEQYF
>-|-|TRBJ2-7|TRBV11-2
TGTGCCAGCAGCTTAGCAGGGGCCGGAGGCAACTACGAGCAGTACTTC
CASSLAGAGGNYEQYF
>-|-|TRBJ1-2|TRBV28
TGTGCCAGCAGTTCCCCAACGGGGGCGGTTCATGGCTACACCTTC
CASSSPTGAVHGYTF
>-|TRBD1|TRBJ1-5|TRBV28
TGTGCCAGCAGTAACCGGGACAGGGGGGATCAGCCCCAGCATTTT
CASSNRDRGDQPQHF
>-|TRBD1|TRBJ2-7|TRBV15
TGTGCCACCAGCCGGACAGGTTTAACGTCCTACGAGCAGTACTTC
CATSRTGLTSYEQYF
>-|-|TRBJ2-7|TRBV27
TGTGCCAGCAGTTTAGTTGGGGGATCCTACGAGCAGTACTTC
CASSLVGGSYEQYF
>-|-|TRBJ1-1|TRBV28
TGTGCCAGCAGTTCAGGGAGGGACACTGAAGCTTTCTTT
CASSSGRDTEAFF
>-|TRBD2|TRBJ2-5|TRBV28
TGTGCCAGCAGCTTTACGGGACTAGCGGAAGAGACCCAGTACTTC
CASSFTGLAEETQYF
>-|TRBD2|TRBJ2-3|TRBV12-5
TGTGCTAGTGGTTTGATAGCGGGAGGCACAGATACGCAGTATTTT
CASGLIAGGTDTQYF